Listed below are T cell receptor beta chains from one sample, sequenced in a study of blood T cell repertoires in COVID-19. Clones were sequenced by immunoSEQ multiplex PCR, and TCRdb holds only the in-frame ones, with some missing. The table lists 85,000 to 95,000 clones, under 90% of them singletons. The specimen was peripheral blood. The receptors derive from a man aged 60 to 69 with COVID-19, enrolled during active disease. CDR3s include the opening cysteine and the closing phenylalanine or tryptophan. Clone size is shown for a subset of rows, as once, few, many or a class of expanded clone.

TRBJ1-1 | TRBV28 | . | CASNVRGTGRTEAFF
TRBJ2-1 | TRBV19 | . | CASRSDRATYNEQFF
TRBJ2-1 | TRBV11-3 | . | CASSLEGAGEQFF
TRBJ2-1 | TRBV4-3 | . | CASSQKGTILAGASNEQFF
TRBJ2-2 | TRBV11-1 | . | CASSRGQGGYTGELFF
TRBJ1-1 | TRBV6-4 | . | CASSTGTGGEAFF
TRBJ2-5 | TRBV25-1 | . | CASSEYGRETQYF
TRBJ2-1 | TRBV28 | . | CASSPGGGTIDNEQFF
TRBJ1-1 | TRBV18 | . | CASSLDRGPEAFF
TRBJ2-3 | TRBV3-1/TRBV3-2 | . | CASSPTETGVTDTQYF
TRBJ2-1 | TRBV21-1 | . | CASSRPGTSGYTSYNEQFF
TRBJ2-1 | TRBV27 | . | CASSHKGTFSAGEQFF
TRBJ1-2 | TRBV7-9 | . | CATSGRRGLNYGYTF
TRBJ2-1 | TRBV6-2/TRBV6-3 | once | CASSTRDRGANEQFF
TRBJ2-1 | TRBV7-3 | . | CASSLGLADNEQFF
TRBJ1-1 | TRBV7-2 | . | CASSSYQGGSFF
TRBJ1-5 | TRBV6-6 | . | CASSYSEGNQPQHF
TRBJ2-4 | TRBV3-1/TRBV3-2 | few | CASSQAAGDIQYF
TRBJ2-5 | TRBV6-5 | . | CASSSSDQETQYF
TRBJ1-1 | TRBV18 | . | CASSRQGGAEAFF
TRBJ2-5 | TRBV7-7 | . | CASSSTGQETQYF
TRBJ2-1 | TRBV6-2/TRBV6-3 | . | CASSLKDFSYNEQFF
TRBJ1-1 | TRBV5-5 | once | CASSPSTGGRTEAFF
TRBJ1-1 | TRBV30 | once | CAWSVPRTGPNTEAFF
TRBJ1-2 | TRBV6-5 | . | CASTSRGRDGYTF
TRBJ1-1 | TRBV19 | once | CASRPGQGAGTEAFF
TRBJ1-4 | TRBV5-1 | . | CASSLQGVGLGNEKLFF
TRBJ1-1 | TRBV5-1 | . | CASSLGTTEAFF
TRBJ1-3 | TRBV11-3 | . | CASSLVLPTVVGSGNTIYF
TRBJ1-2 | TRBV28 | . | CASSGGQGAGYTF
TRBJ2-7 | TRBV24-1 | . | CATSDPLAWCYEQYF
TRBJ1-4 | TRBV14 | . | CASSQEGGPGEKLFF
TRBJ1-1 | TRBV7-9 | . | CASSFQGASEAFF
TRBJ2-1 | TRBV5-4 | . | CASRTQGSYNEQFF
TRBJ2-7 | TRBV7-8 | . | CASSFPARGTPYEQYF
TRBJ1-5 | TRBV12-3/TRBV12-4 | . | CASTSGHQPQHF
TRBJ1-1 | TRBV9 | once | CASSPSRDSVAFF
TRBJ1-1 | TRBV5-1 | . | CASSSGQMNTEAFF
TRBJ2-4 | TRBV30 | . | CAWSVTGLASKNIQYF
TRBJ2-5 | TRBV21-1 | . | CASGGTLGQETQYF
TRBJ2-1 | TRBV7-7 | . | CASSLRGSGYNEQFF
TRBJ1-3 | TRBV18 | once | CASSPLSDTIYF
TRBJ2-7 | TRBV24-1 | many | CATRDIRYEQYF
TRBJ2-7 | TRBV9 | . | CASSPGTSGFYEQYF
TRBJ2-1 | TRBV3-1/TRBV3-2 | once | CASSQVDEQFF
TRBJ2-2 | TRBV6-5 | few | CASPRGSYTGELFF
TRBJ2-2 | TRBV6-5 | . | CASTRGLDTGELFF
TRBJ2-7 | TRBV4-3 | once | CASSQDLLGGQYEQYF
TRBJ1-1 | TRBV3-1/TRBV3-2 | . | CASSHLTGHTEAFF
TRBJ2-6 | TRBV5-4 | . | CASSASGRGGANVLTF
TRBJ1-3 | TRBV4-1 | . | CASSQDNSGNTIYF
TRBJ1-2 | TRBV29-1 | . | CSVLSLGTVYGYTF
TRBJ1-1 | TRBV5-5 | . | CASSPREVTEAFF